This is a list of T cell receptor beta chains from one sample in a study of blood T cell repertoires in COVID-19. Profiled with immunoSEQ multiplex PCR; TCRdb holds only in-frame clones, not every one. The data show about 480,000 clones, roughly 89% seen once. Sequencing input: peripheral blood. All receptors come from a man aged 18 to 29 with COVID-19, enrolled during active disease. CDR3s include the opening cysteine and the closing phenylalanine or tryptophan. D genes are given only for firm matches. Clone sizes are given selectively: once, few, many, or a class where the clone is expanded.

v_gene	abundance	d_gene	j_gene	CDR3nt	CDR3aa
TRBV20-1	few	-	TRBJ2-5	TGCAGTGCAGCAGGGCAAGAGACCCAGTACTTC	CSAAGQETQYF
TRBV7-9	few	-	TRBJ1-1	TGTGCCAGCAGCCTGGGAGTCGCTGAAGCTTTCTTT	CASSLGVAEAFF
TRBV11-2	-	TRBD1	TRBJ1-6	TGTGCCAGCAGTTTCGACAGGGGTCTCGGACCCCTCCACTTT	CASSFDRGLGPLHF
TRBV30	-	-	TRBJ1-4	TGTGCCTGGAGTGTACAGGAGAATGAAAAACTGTTTTTT	CAWSVQENEKLFF
TRBV30	-	TRBD1	TRBJ1-1	TGTGCCTGGAGTGAGACAGGGTTGATCACTGAAGCTTTCTTT	CAWSETGLITEAFF
TRBV6-4	-	TRBD2	TRBJ2-1	TGTGCCAGCAGTTTAGCGGGAAGCTCCTACAATGAGCAGTTCTTC	CASSLAGSSYNEQFF
TRBV27	-	-	TRBJ2-5	TGTGCCAGCAGTTTAGATAGTGGGGGCTACGGGACCCAGTACTTC	CASSLDSGGYGTQYF
TRBV7-6	-	TRBD1	TRBJ2-7	TGTGCCAGCAGCTTAGGGAATCCGGGACAGGGCCACGAGCAGTACTTC	CASSLGNPGQGHEQYF
TRBV7-8	few	-	TRBJ1-5	TGTGCCAGCAGCTTATATCGGGGGTTGAGCAATCAGCCCCAGCATTTT	CASSLYRGLSNQPQHF
TRBV10-1	-	-	TRBJ1-2	TGCGCCAGCAGTGGGCCCGGGGGATCCCAGGGCTACACCTTC	CASSGPGGSQGYTF
TRBV3-1/TRBV3-2	-	-	TRBJ2-7	TGTGCCAGCAGCCAGAAGCTAGTTAGTACCTACGAGCAGTACTTC	CASSQKLVSTYEQYF
TRBV24-1	-	-	TRBJ2-1	TGTGCCACCGCAGGGGACAATGAGCAGTTCTTC	CATAGDNEQFF
TRBV18	-	-	TRBJ2-7	TGTGCCAGCTCACCTCGACAGGCAACCTACGAGCAGTACTTC	CASSPRQATYEQYF
TRBV29-1	-	TRBD2	TRBJ2-2	TGCAGCGTTGAACCCTCGGGGGGCGGGGAGCTGTTTTTT	CSVEPSGGGELFF
TRBV15	few	-	TRBJ1-6	TGTGCCACCAGCACTAGTGTCCCCTCACCCCTCCACTTT	CATSTSVPSPLHF
TRBV6-5	once	TRBD1	TRBJ2-1	TGTGCCAGCAGTTTCGCGGGACAGGGGGCAAACAATGAGCAGTTCTTC	CASSFAGQGANNEQFF
TRBV7-6	-	-	TRBJ2-3	TGTGCCAGCAGCCGAAGGGGATATAGCACAGATACGCAGTATTTT	CASSRRGYSTDTQYF
TRBV9	-	-	TRBJ2-1	TGTGCCAGCACCAAGAGAGAGAGGGCGGGACCTACCGATGAGCAGTTCTTC	CASTKRERAGPTDEQFF
TRBV19	-	TRBD2	TRBJ2-7	TGTGCCAGCAGATATCCGGGACTAGCGGGGGTAGAGGGGAGCTACGAGCAGTACTTC	CASRYPGLAGVEGSYEQYF
TRBV7-9	-	-	TRBJ2-1	TGTGCCAGCAGCTATACTGCCGCCCGAATCGATGAGCAGTTCTTC	CASSYTAARIDEQFF
TRBV24-1	once	TRBD1	TRBJ1-1	TGTGCCACCAGTGATTCCCGACAGGGGGCCACCGTAACTTTCTTT	CATSDSRQGATVTFF
TRBV7-2	-	TRBD2	TRBJ2-1	TGTGCCAGCAGCCGCCGACTAGCGGGAGAGGTTTGGGGTTACAATGAGCAGTTCTTC	CASSRRLAGEVWGYNEQFF
TRBV2	-	-	TRBJ1-6	TGTGCCAGCACCGTGGTCAGGAATAATTCACCCCTCCACTTT	CASTVVRNNSPLHF
TRBV6-5	-	-	TRBJ2-2	TGTGCCACCCTAGGCGGTACCGGGGAGCTGTTTTTT	CATLGGTGELFF
TRBV19	-	-	TRBJ1-2	TGTGCCAGTAACCCAGGGATCTATGGCTACACCTTC	CASNPGIYGYTF
TRBV30	-	-	TRBJ1-3	TGTGCCTGGAGGGATCGGGGGAAGGCTGGAAACACCATATATTTT	CAWRDRGKAGNTIYF
TRBV21-1	-	-	TRBJ2-3	TGTGCCAGCAGCAAGGGGCCGGGACAGGGGAAGGCAGATACGCAGTATTTT	CASSKGPGQGKADTQYF
TRBV7-7	-	-	TRBJ2-5	TGTGCTAGCAGCCACAGGTCGCGGGGTGAAGAGACCCAGTACTTC	CASSHRSRGEETQYF
TRBV6-5	-	-	TRBJ1-3	TGTGCCAGCAGGGTACAGGCTGGAAACACCATATATTTT	CASRVQAGNTIYF
TRBV7-9	-	TRBD2	TRBJ2-3	TGTGCCAGCAGCTTAACCCTCGGGGGGGCAGATACGCAGTATTTT	CASSLTLGGADTQYF
TRBV6-6	-	TRBD1	TRBJ1-5	TGTGCCAGCAGCCGGACAGGGGGGGAACAGCCCCAGCATTTT	CASSRTGGEQPQHF
TRBV27	-	TRBD1	TRBJ2-7	TGTGCCAGCAGTCCGGGACAGGGGGGCGACGAGCAGTACTTC	CASSPGQGGDEQYF
TRBV2	once	-	TRBJ2-6	TGTGCCAGCAGTGACAGCTCTGGGGCCAACGTCCTGACTTTC	CASSDSSGANVLTF
TRBV13	-	TRBD2	TRBJ2-3	TGTGCCAGCAGCTCGGGACTAATGAGGGCAGATACGCAGTATTTT	CASSSGLMRADTQYF
TRBV19	-	TRBD1	TRBJ2-3	TGTGCCAGTAGTGTGACAGGGACAAATCAGGATACGCAGTATTTT	CASSVTGTNQDTQYF
TRBV5-6	-	-	TRBJ2-5	TGTGCCAGCAGCTTGTGGTCCGCCAGGGAGACCCAGTACTTC	CASSLWSARETQYF
TRBV9	-	TRBD2	TRBJ2-3	TGTGCCAGCAGCGTAGGACTAGCGACAGATACGCAGTATTTT	CASSVGLATDTQYF
TRBV6-6	-	TRBD1	TRBJ2-7	TGTGCCAGCACCCCGACAGGGTTCCACGAGCAGTACTTC	CASTPTGFHEQYF
TRBV7-8	once	TRBD1	TRBJ2-5	TGTGCCAGCGGCAAAGGACAGGGGTTCACGACCCAGTACTTC	CASGKGQGFTTQYF
TRBV12-3/TRBV12-4	-	-	TRBJ1-1	TGTGCCAGCAGTTTTGGTTTCGGTGAAGCTTTCTTT	CASSFGFGEAFF
TRBV11-1	once	-	TRBJ2-2	TGTGCCAGCCGCGACAAGTCGAACACCGGGGAGCTGTTTTTT	CASRDKSNTGELFF
TRBV10-2	-	TRBD2	TRBJ2-2	TGCGCCAGCACAGGACTAGCGGGAAAAAGGGCGAACACCGGGGAGCTGTTTTTT	CASTGLAGKRANTGELFF
TRBV4-1	-	-	TRBJ1-2	TGCGCCAGCAGCCAAGAAGCGCAGCCCCATGGCTACACCTTC	CASSQEAQPHGYTF
TRBV3-1/TRBV3-2	-	TRBD2	TRBJ2-5	TGTGCCAGCAGTAAGGCGGGGGGTTCGGAGACCCAGTACTTC	CASSKAGGSETQYF